This T cell receptor (beta chain) was captured by sequencing in a study of early T cells in non-severe SARS-CoV-2 infection. One entry per CDR3 protein results from TCRdb running MiXCR on the 5' RACE reads. The sample lists approximately 9,900 distinct CDR3 sequences, about 5% occurring once. CDR1 is SGHTA and CDR2 is FQGNSA in the germline V gene. Trimming removed 5 bases at V and 5 bases at J, with 11 bases between. This CDR3 region has 13 residues. This clonotype was obtained from an adult who was a healthcare worker with PCR-confirmed SARS-CoV-2 infection or an uninfected control (not recorded which). The specimen sequenced was whole blood. The chain couples TRBV7-2 to TRBJ2-3, with a tentative D call TRBD2 (5 bases). The CDR3 DNA reads TGTGCCAGCAGCCCCCCGGCGGGAGATACGCAGTATTTT. This gives the protein CASSPPAGDTQYF.